The 26 T cell receptor beta chains below were found in one sample sequenced in a study of T cells in Graves' hyperthyroidism and ophthalmopathy (dated by TCRdb to about 2019). Libraries were prepared through multiplex PCR. The sample was run on an Illumina HiSeq 2000. Amplification of TCR beta CDR3 regions was carried out from RNA transcripts. The TCR CDR3 was subjected to a first round of RT-PCR using the HTBI primer set and the Qiagen OneStep RT-PCR kit. TCRdb itself trimmed the public reads at Q25 with fastp, ran MiXCR and retained productive beta chains. Each entry is one CDR3 protein sequence, shown with its most common DNA and genes. The sample profile shows about 550,000 distinct CDR3 sequences; more than 20% of them were found once. The top ten clonotypes cover about 25% of the sample. Sequencing was done on a sample of blood. These receptors were taken from a young man with Graves' hyperthyroidism.

V is TRBV6-2 or TRBV6-3 and J is TRBJ2-7; 10 bases are a match to TRBD2. With 5 bases clipped from V and 5 bases from J, the junction kept 9 bases outside the gene matches. Germline CDR1 reads MNHEY; CDR2 reads SVGEGT. This CDR3 has 15 amino acids. CDR3 protein: CASSPQAGGPDEQYF. CDR3 coding DNA: TGTGCCAGCAGTCCCCAAGCGGGAGGGCCGGACGAGCAGTACTTC.

This clonotype was found many times. J is TRBJ1-5 and V is TRBV6-2 or TRBV6-3; tentative D call: TRBD1 (5 bases). Germline CDR1 MNHEY, CDR2 SVGEGT. Trimming shortened V by 6 bases and J by 0 bases, and 15 bases separated the two germline ends. The CDR3 is made up of 16 amino acids. CDR3 sequence reads: CASSPSTGVSNQPQHF. CDR3 in DNA: TGTGCCAGCAGCCCCTCAACAGGAGTTAGCAATCAGCCCCAGCATTTT.

This clonotype was counted between two and nine times. The CDR3 DNA reads TGTGCCAGCAGGGCCCCCGAGGTTACTGAAGCTTTCTTT. Its translation: CASRAPEVTEAFF. The rearrangement links TRBV12-3 or TRBV12-4 to TRBJ1-1, with unresolved D. Trimming took 6 bases from V and 5 from J, leaving 13 bases between them. The CDR3 is 13 residues long.

This clonotype was found many times. The chain has TRBV6-1 and TRBJ1-5; TRBD1 is a possible D gene (5 bases). The CDR3 is made up of 13 amino acids. Trimming pared 8 bases from V and 7 bases from J, leaving 15 bases between. CDR1 and CDR2 (germline): MNHNS, SASEGT. CDR3 sequence reads: CASGKTAYQPQHF. DNA of the CDR3: TGTGCCAGCGGGAAGACAGCTTACCAGCCCCAGCATTTT.

This clonotype was recorded many times. The CDR3 bases are TGTGCCAGCAGTTTGACCCACACTAACACCGGGGAGCTGTTTTTT. It codes for CASSLTHTNTGELFF. The chain uses TRBV28 and TRBJ2-2; D uncertain. The CDR3 length is 15 residues. From germline, CDR1 is MDHEN and CDR2 SYDVKM. V lost 3 bases and J lost 2, with 10 bases in between. Combining the CDR3 with reference TRBV28 and TRBJ2-2 gives the whole variable domain DVKVTQSSRYLVKRTGEKVFLECVQDMDHENMFWYRQDPGLGLRLIYFSYDVKMKEKGDIPEGYSVSREKKERFSLILESASTNQTSMYLCASSLTHTNTGELFFGEGSRLTVL.

There are many counts of this clonotype. The CDR3 nucleotides are TGTGCCTGGGACAGGGGAAACACTGAAGCTTTCTTT. It specifies CAWDRGNTEAFF. The rearrangement links TRBV30 to TRBJ1-1; 8 positions match TRBD1. Germline loops: CDR1 GTSNPN, CDR2 SVGIG (reference sequence). Trimming at V came to 5 bases and at J to 2 bases, leaving 1 base not matched to a gene. The CDR3 runs 12 residues. Filled out from reference TRBV30 and TRBJ1-1, the complete variable domain reads SQTIHQWPATLVQPVGSPLSLECTVEGTSNPNLYWYRQAAGRGLQLLFYSVGIGQISSEVPQNLSASRPQDRQFILSSKKLLLSDSGFYLCAWDRGNTEAFFGQGTRLTVV.

In this sample, this clonotype turned up many times. The chain joins TRBV12-3 or TRBV12-4 to TRBJ1-2; D unresolved. V was shortened by 5 bases and J by 8 bases, with 9 bases between the two germline ends. The CDR3 has 11 residues. The CDR3 spells CASSRRFGYTF. The CDR3 DNA is TGTGCCAGCAGTCGACGATTCGGCTACACCTTC.

Note on this clonotype: Just one base apart from a much larger clone, this may be a read error. V usage is TRBV6-1 and J usage is TRBJ1-1, with 9 bases that match TRBD1. The CDR3 runs to 13 residues. The germline CDR1 and CDR2 sequences are MNHNS and SASEGT. Here the CDR3 DNA reads TGTTCCAGCAGCGAAACAGGGGGCTCTCCAGCTTTCTTT. It encodes CSSSETGGSPAFF.

At least ten counts were recorded for this clonotype. This chain's CDR3 is CSARRLDEETQYF. For the CDR3, the DNA is TGCAGTGCTAGAAGGCTAGACGAGGAGACCCAGTACTTC. The chain has TRBV20-1 and TRBJ2-5; D is unresolved. V lost 2 bases, J lost 5 bases, and 12 bases lay in between. CDR3 length equals 13 residues. In germline, CDR1 is DFQATT, CDR2 SNEGSKA (reference sequence).

The chain is built from TRBV6-1 and TRBJ1-1; 9 bases align to TRBD1. Trimming removed 6 bases from V and 1 base from J; junction bases left unmatched: 3. This CDR3 contains 14 residues. The germline V gene has CDR1 MNHNS and CDR2 SASEGT. The CDR3 spells CASRTGGKNTEAFF. The CDR3 DNA reads TGTGCCAGCAGGACAGGGGGAAAGAACACTGAAGCTTTCTTT.

This clonotype was seen many times. The chain is built from TRBV4-2 and TRBJ2-7; TRBD1 or TRBD2 may be the D gene (7 bases each). This CDR3 spans 17 amino acids. V lost 1 base to trimming and J lost 4 bases, with 20 bases between them. CDR1 and CDR2 (germline): LGHNA, YNFKEQ. The CDR3 region has the DNA TGTGCCAGCAGCCAAGTTCCCTGGGAGGGGGCTGTATACGAGCAGTACTTC. This sequence encodes CASSQVPWEGAVYEQYF.

This clonotype has ten or more counts. V gene TRBV2 combines with J gene TRBJ2-5, with D possibly TRBD1 on 6 matching bases. V was trimmed by 8 bases and J by 5 bases, leaving 12 bases between them. There are 12 residues in the CDR3. CDR1 is SNHLY and CDR2 is FYNNEI in the germline V gene. The CDR3 spells CASATGRETQYF. DNA for the CDR3: TGTGCCAGCGCGACAGGACGGGAGACCCAGTACTTC.

In its sample, this clonotype was seen many times. This sequence joins TRBV10-1 and TRBJ1-2; D is possibly TRBD1 (6 bases). Trimming left V 7 bases short and J 7 bases short, with 25 bases between. This CDR3 is 16 amino acids long. Germline lookup yields CDR1 WNHNN and CDR2 SYGVQD (reference sequence). The CDR3 protein is CASTLVVRGDSLGYTF. The DNA for the CDR3 is TGCGCCAGCACCCTCGTCGTCAGGGGCGATTCCCTTGGCTACACCTTC.

This clonotype has a count of ten or more. The chain combines TRBV5-1 with TRBJ1-1; D is unresolved. CDR3 length: 13 amino acids. Germline V gives CDR1 SGHRS, CDR2 YFSETQ. Trimming took off 4 bases at V and 7 bases at J, with 14 bases between the two ends. This CDR3 is CASSPRMGLEAFF. In DNA form, the CDR3 reads TGCGCCAGCAGCCCGCGCATGGGCCTTGAAGCTTTCTTT.

This clonotype was seen a handful of times. V is TRBV3-1 and J is TRBJ1-1; tentatively, D is TRBD1 (6 bases). V shed 1 base and J shed 2 bases, with 17 bases lying between them. CDR1 is LGHDT and CDR2 is YNNKEL in the germline V gene (reference sequence). CDR3 size: 17 residues. The CDR3 loop reads CASSQAGLGQQNTEAFF. CDR3 nucleotide sequence: TGTGCCAGCAGCCAAGCGGGTCTTGGACAGCAAAACACTGAAGCTTTCTTT. Variable domain in full (rest from reference TRBV3-1 and TRBJ1-1): DTAVSQTPKYLVTQMGNDKSIKCEQNLGHDTMYWYKQDSKKFLKIMFSYNNKELIINETVPNRFSPKSPDKAHLNLHINSLELGDSAVYFCASSQAGLGQQNTEAFFGQGTRLTVV.

At least ten counts were recorded for this clonotype. This sequence joins TRBV6-2 or TRBV6-3 and TRBJ1-1; D is undetermined. This CDR3 contains 13 residues. Trimming stripped 7 bases from V and 3 bases from J, with 12 bases between. From germline, CDR1 is MNHEY and CDR2 SVGEGT. CDR3 residues: CASTDRFDTEAFF. DNA for the CDR3: TGTGCCAGCACCGACCGCTTTGACACTGAAGCTTTCTTT.

This clonotype was seen ten or more times. This chain connects TRBV27 to TRBJ1-1; 9 nucleotides line up with TRBD1. This CDR3 has 14 residues. Germline loops: CDR1 MNHEY, CDR2 SMNVEV (reference sequence). Trimming removed 7 bases from V and 2 bases from J; junction bases left unmatched: 5. CDR3 in amino acids: CASKDRGPNTEAFF. CDR3 sequence (DNA): TGTGCCAGCAAGGACAGGGGACCAAACACTGAAGCTTTCTTT.

This clonotype has a count of ten or more. The chain has TRBV6-2 or TRBV6-3 and TRBJ2-6; 10 positions agree with TRBD1. CDR3 length: 18 amino acids. V dropped 7 bases and J dropped 4; count of bases not matched to a gene: 13. Germline CDR1 is MNHEY and CDR2 is SVGEGT. The CDR3 here is CASTLRDRGGLGANVLTF. As DNA, the CDR3 is TGTGCCAGCACCCTCCGGGACAGGGGTGGTCTAGGGGCCAACGTCCTGACTTTC.

The table lists this clonotype with a few counts. The junction does not match germline at one end; this may be a read error. This sequence joins TRBV7-9 and TRBJ2-5; the D gene is possibly TRBD2 (7 bases). Germline assignment: CDR1 SEHNR and CDR2 FQNEAQ (reference sequence). This CDR3 is built from 16 residues. CDR3 protein: CASTVTGAGEQEAQYF. The CDR3 DNA is TGTGCCAGCACCGTCACGGGGGCGGGGGAGCAAGAGGCCCAGTACTTC.

The chain's CDR3 is CASSFQGTGYEQYF. The CDR3 region has the DNA TGTGCCAGCAGTTTTCAAGGAACGGGCTACGAGCAGTACTTC. The V call is TRBV12-3 or TRBV12-4, the J call TRBJ2-7; D remains unclear. CDR3 size: 14 residues. Trimming cost V 3 bases and J 3 bases, with 12 bases left between them.

At least ten counts were recorded for this clonotype. CDR3: CASSRTGHNGYTF. Here the CDR3 DNA reads TGTGCCAGCAGTCGGACAGGGCATAACGGCTACACCTTC. The chain uses TRBV12-3 or TRBV12-4 and TRBJ1-2; 8 nucleotides align to TRBD1. Trimming cost V 5 bases and J 8 bases; bases outside gene matches: 7. There are 13 residues in the CDR3.

Only a few counts were recorded for this clonotype. As the CDR3 is not closed by the conserved phenylalanine or tryptophan, this likely results from a read error. The chain combines TRBV28 with TRBJ2-7; a possible D gene is TRBD2 (6 bases). Germline V CDR1 and CDR2: MDHEN, SYDVKM. Trimming removed 7 bases from V and 4 bases from J, with 20 bases in between. The CDR3 length is 15 residues. The CDR3: CASIPPGVSPYEQYL. In DNA form, the CDR3 reads TGTGCCAGCATTCCCCCGGGAGTCAGTCCTTACGAGCAGTACCTC.

This clonotype was seen at least ten times. The chain has TRBV27 and TRBJ2-5; maybe TRBD1 (6 bases). This CDR3 contains 13 residues. V was cut by 2 bases and J by 5 bases, with 9 bases left in between. Germline CDR1 reads MNHEY; CDR2 reads SMNVEV (reference sequence). The CDR3 nucleotides are TGTGCCAGCAGTTTACAGGGGAAGGAGACCCAGTACTTC. Residues: CASSLQGKETQYF.

This clonotype was counted ten times or more. The rearrangement links TRBV28 to TRBJ2-7; 10 nucleotides agree with TRBD1. CDR3 length: 15 residues. In germline, CDR1 is MDHEN, CDR2 SYDVKM. The ends lost 8 bases at V and 7 bases at J; junction bases unmatched: 14. Here the CDR3 reads CASRDRDRGSGEQYF. CDR3 in DNA: TGTGCCAGCCGAGACCGGGACAGGGGATCTGGAGAGCAGTACTTC.

This clonotype was seen repeatedly, ten times or more. The rearrangement uses TRBV2 and TRBJ2-5; 8 nucleotides agree with TRBD1. The CDR3 has 15 residues. J was trimmed by 2 bases and V by 4 bases; bases with no gene match: 6. Germline values: CDR1 SNHLY, CDR2 FYNNEI. The CDR3 is CASSGQGTLQETQYF. The CDR3 DNA is TGTGCCAGCAGTGGACAGGGGACTCTACAAGAGACCCAGTACTTC.

This clonotype was seen many times. J is TRBJ1-1 and V is TRBV12-3 or TRBV12-4; D is undetermined. The CDR3 is 14 amino acids. The V end lost 3 bases, the J end lost 1 base, and 9 bases lay between the germline ends. The CDR3 nucleotides read TGTGCCAGCAGTTTCTCCGAAAAGAACACTGAAGCTTTCTTT. It is translated as CASSFSEKNTEAFF.